This passage covers 23 T cell receptor beta chains from one sample sequenced in a study of somatic mutations in cytotoxic T cells in rheumatoid arthritis. Sequencing was performed with immunoSEQ multiplex PCR; in TCRdb, only in-frame clones are kept and a portion is missing. This table has some 16,000 clones, nearly 80% appearing once. Sample: CD8+ T cells sorted from blood. These receptors came from an adult with rheumatoid arthritis.

The chain has TRBV7-9 and TRBJ2-7, with D maybe TRBD2 (6 bases). The CDR3 loop spans 11 amino acids. Germline CDR1 is SEHNR and CDR2 is FQNEAQ (reference sequence). Deletions cut 7 bases from V and 12 bases from J, with 16 bases between. The CDR3 reads CASNGGARWYF. The CDR3 DNA is TGTGCCAGCAACGGCGGGGCCCGCTGGTACTTC.

This clone was counted a single time. The chain employs TRBV6-1 and TRBJ1-2, with D hard to call. The CDR3 loop spans 17 amino acids. Germline CDR1 and CDR2: MNHNS and SASEGT. With 4 bases removed from V and 2 bases from J, the gap between germline ends came to 20 bases. In DNA, the CDR3 is TGTGCCAGCAGTGTCGCCCCGGCGGCTCGAGGAAACTATGGCTACACCTTC. Translated, it gives CASSVAPAARGNYGYTF.

J is TRBJ2-1 and V is TRBV27; D not resolved. Per germline, CDR1 MNHEY and CDR2 SMNVEV (reference sequence). This CDR3 has 12 amino acids. V was shortened by 6 bases and J by 7 bases, with 10 bases between the two germline ends. In DNA form, the CDR3 reads TGTGCCAGCAGCCTACTGGGTAATGAGCAGTTCTTC. Its protein product is CASSLLGNEQFF.

This sequence joins TRBV10-3 and TRBJ2-7; D gene uncertain. The CDR3 runs 15 residues. Trimming pared 5 bases from V and 6 bases from J, leaving 20 bases between. Looked up from germline, CDR1 is ENHRY and CDR2 is SYGVKD. This CDR3 is CAISLDTGPLLEQYF. CDR3 DNA sequence: TGTGCCATCAGTCTCGACACCGGACCCCTGCTCGAGCAGTACTTC.

V and J are TRBV11-3 and TRBJ2-7, with TRBD2 as a possible D gene (7 bases). This CDR3 region has 14 residues. Germline V gene data show CDR1 as SGHNT and CDR2 as YENEEA. V dropped 6 bases and J dropped 3 bases, with 15 bases sitting between them. This CDR3 is CASRRGGGSYEQYF. The CDR3 bases are TGTGCCAGCAGACGAGGGGGGGGGAGCTACGAGCAGTACTTC.

This chain joins TRBV28 and TRBJ2-1, with D unresolved. The CDR3 sequence is 15 residues long. The V and J ends lost 3 bases and 0 bases respectively, with 9 bases between them. From germline, CDR1 is MDHEN and CDR2 SYDVKM. The CDR3 DNA is TGTGCCAGCAGTTTGGACCCAAGCTCCTACAATGAGCAGTTCTTC. As protein: CASSLDPSSYNEQFF.

The chain carries TRBV7-9 and TRBJ2-3; maybe TRBD1 (5 bases). Germline CDR1 SEHNR, CDR2 FQNEAQ (reference sequence). This CDR3 region has 14 residues. Deletions cut 5 bases from V and 4 bases from J, with 13 bases between. CDR3 bases: TGTGCCAGCAGCCCACAGGTACAAGCAGATACGCAGTATTTT. Translation gives CASSPQVQADTQYF.

The CDR3 DNA follows: TGTGCCAGCAGCGTTCTTGAGACAGGGGGCATGGAGCAGTACTTC. Translating it yields CASSVLETGGMEQYF. This chain links TRBV5-6 with TRBJ2-7; 10 positions agree with TRBD1. The germline CDR1 and CDR2 sequences are SGHDT and YYEEEE. V shed 4 bases and J 7 bases; nucleotides not matched to a gene: 11. The CDR3 is made up of 15 amino acids. The complete variable domain, with remaining parts taken from reference TRBV5-6 and TRBJ2-7, reads DAGVTQSPTHLIKTRGQQVTLRCSPKSGHDTVSWYQQALGQGPQFIFQYYEEEERQRGNFPDRFSGHQFPNYSSELNVNALLLGDSALYLCASSVLETGGMEQYFGPGTRLTVT.

The rearrangement uses TRBV2 and TRBJ1-2, with D possibly being TRBD1 (5 bases). This CDR3 is built from 11 residues. V was trimmed by 6 bases and J by 3 bases, leaving 5 bases between them. Looked up from germline, CDR1 is SNHLY and CDR2 is FYNNEI. The CDR3 bases are TGTGCCAGCAGCAGGGACTATGGCTACACCTTC. This sequence encodes CASSRDYGYTF. The full variable domain, in which reference TRBV2 and TRBJ1-2 provide the parts outside the CDR3, is EPEVTQTPSHQVTQMGQEVILRCVPISNHLYFYWYRQILGQKVEFLVSFYNNEISEKSEIFDDQFSVERPDGSNFTLKIRSTKLEDSAMYFCASSRDYGYTFGSGTRLTVV.

The V call is TRBV11-2, the J call TRBJ2-1; TRBD2 agrees at 13 bases. V lost 8 bases and J lost 9; bases outside the gene matches: 10. The CDR3 runs to 15 residues. The germline CDR1 and CDR2 sequences are SGHAT and FQNNGV. Here the CDR3 reads CASGTSGGDLGEQFF. The CDR3 DNA follows: TGTGCCAGCGGCACTAGCGGGGGGGATTTGGGTGAGCAGTTCTTC.

The J gene is TRBJ1-5, the V gene TRBV2; no clear D gene. From germline, CDR1 is SNHLY and CDR2 FYNNEI. V lost 5 bases and J 4 bases, leaving 9 bases between the germline ends. This CDR3 has 13 amino acids. CDR3 coding DNA: TGTGCCAGCAGTAGGGAAGGGAATCAGCCCCAGCATTTT. Translating gives CASSREGNQPQHF.

This rearrangement joins TRBV5-1 to TRBJ2-7, with TRBD1 identical over 9 bases. Germline V gene lookup returns CDR1 SGHRS and CDR2 YFSETQ. Trimming removed 4 bases from V and 3 bases from J; junction bases left unmatched: 5. The CDR3 is 14 residues long. CDR3 sequence reads: CASSGTGLDYEQYF. Here the CDR3 DNA reads TGCGCCAGCAGCGGGACAGGGTTAGACTACGAGCAGTACTTC.

The chain has TRBV5-5 and TRBJ2-7, with 9 nucleotides matching TRBD1. CDR3 length: 14 amino acids. Germline CDR1 SGHKS, CDR2 YYEKEE (reference sequence). With 4 bases clipped from V and 3 bases from J, the junction kept 5 bases outside the gene matches. The CDR3: CASSPGTGFYEQYF. Written as DNA, the CDR3 is TGTGCCAGCAGCCCAGGGACAGGGTTCTACGAGCAGTACTTC.

This chain connects TRBV11-2 to TRBJ1-6, with a tentative D call TRBD1 (6 bases). V was shortened by 0 bases and J by 5 bases, with 14 bases between the two germline ends. The germline V gene encodes CDR1 SGHAT and CDR2 FQNNGV. The CDR3 covers 17 residues. CDR3 nucleotide sequence: TGTGCCAGCAGCTTAGATCGAAAGGGGGAGCATAATTCACCCCTCCACTTT. Its translation: CASSLDRKGEHNSPLHF. The whole variable domain, remainder taken from reference TRBV11-2 and TRBJ1-6, is EAGVAQSPRYKIIEKRQSVAFWCNPISGHATLYWYQQILGQGPKLLIQFQNNGVVDDSQLPKDRFSAERLKGVDSTLKIQPAKLEDSAVYLCASSLDRKGEHNSPLHFGNGTRLTVT.

This clone has a handful of counts. The CDR3 is CASSLVLHTGELFF. DNA for the CDR3: TGTGCCAGCAGTTTAGTCCTACACACCGGGGAGCTGTTTTTT. The V and J genes are TRBV27 and TRBJ2-2; D gene uncertain. V lost 2 bases and J 3 bases, leaving 7 bases between the germline ends. CDR1 and CDR2 from the germline V gene are MNHEY and SMNVEV (reference sequence). The CDR3 sequence is 14 residues long.

This clone was observed a few times. The CDR3 nucleotides read TGTGCCATCAGTGGAGGAAGCGGGAGTTGGTACGAGCAGTACTTC. Protein: CAISGGSGSWYEQYF. The chain has TRBV10-3 and TRBJ2-7, with 8 bases matching TRBD2. The V gene end was trimmed by 4 bases and the J gene end by 4 bases; junction bases not matched to a gene: 9. The CDR3 runs to 15 residues. Germline assignment: CDR1 ENHRY and CDR2 SYGVKD.

The chain combines TRBV9 with TRBJ2-3, with unresolved D. Germline V lookup: CDR1 SGDLS, CDR2 YYNGEE. The CDR3 contains 16 residues. Trimming stripped 3 bases from V and 2 bases from J, with 16 bases between. The CDR3 DNA sequence: TGTGCCAGCAGCGCGCCCCTGGAGCAGACCACAGATACGCAGTATTTT. It codes for CASSAPLEQTTDTQYF.

The CDR3 DNA reads TGTGCCAGTACTAGAGGGCCCAGCTCTTTCAATGAGCAGTTCTTC. This sequence encodes CASTRGPSSFNEQFF. The rearrangement joins TRBV19 to TRBJ2-1; TRBD2 might be the D (5 bases). V was shortened by 7 bases and J by 6 bases, with 19 bases between the two germline ends. Germline V gives CDR1 LNHDA, CDR2 SQIVND (reference sequence). CDR3 length: 15 amino acids.

The chain carries TRBV14 and TRBJ2-7; TRBD1 aligns across 10 bases. In germline, CDR1 is SGHDN, CDR2 FVKESK. V was clipped by 4 bases and J by 2 bases; unmatched bases: 5. The CDR3 consists of 15 residues. The CDR3 region is CASSRPGTGAYEQYF. The CDR3 DNA sequence: TGTGCCAGCAGCCGGCCCGGGACAGGGGCCTACGAGCAGTACTTC.

The count of this clone is one. The V call is TRBV6-5, the J call TRBJ1-4; no clear D. V was cut by 0 bases and J by 8 bases, with 16 bases left in between. From germline, CDR1 is MNHEY and CDR2 SVGAGI. This CDR3 region has 16 residues. CDR3 amino acids: CASSYSTGPQGEKLFF. The CDR3 DNA reads TGTGCCAGCAGTTACTCTACCGGGCCCCAAGGGGAAAAACTGTTTTTT.

This clone appeared a single time. The rearrangement links TRBV10-3 to TRBJ1-2; TRBD1 matches 8 bases. This CDR3 is 13 amino acids long. Germline loops: CDR1 ENHRY, CDR2 SYGVKD. V trimming: 6 bases; J trimming: 4 bases; junction bases outside the gene matches: 4. The CDR3 DNA sequence: TGTGCCATCAGGACAGGGGCAACCTATGGCTACACCTTC. Its protein is CAIRTGATYGYTF.

The chain employs TRBV29-1 and TRBJ1-1; D is ambiguous. The CDR3 is made up of 15 amino acids. With 4 bases removed from V and 5 bases from J, the gap between germline ends came to 20 bases. Germline V gives CDR1 SQVTM, CDR2 ANQGSEA. The CDR3 sequence is CSVAVWAALSTEAFF. The CDR3 DNA is TGCAGCGTTGCGGTATGGGCAGCGCTAAGTACTGAAGCTTTCTTT. Filled out from reference TRBV29-1 and TRBJ1-1, the complete variable domain reads SAVISQKPSRDICQRGTSLTIQCQVDSQVTMMFWYRQQPGQSLTLIATANQGSEATYESGFVIDKFPISRPNLTFSTLTVSNMSPEDSSIYLCSVAVWAALSTEAFFGQGTRLTVV.

The chain links TRBV4-1 to TRBJ2-1; D perhaps matches TRBD1 (6 bases). The V and J ends lost 0 bases and 4 bases respectively, with 10 bases between them. CDR1 is MGHRA and CDR2 is YSYEKL in the germline V gene. There are 15 residues in the CDR3. CDR3 sequence reads: CASSQDGQPYNEQFF. Here the CDR3 DNA reads TGCGCCAGCAGCCAAGATGGACAGCCTTACAATGAGCAGTTCTTC.